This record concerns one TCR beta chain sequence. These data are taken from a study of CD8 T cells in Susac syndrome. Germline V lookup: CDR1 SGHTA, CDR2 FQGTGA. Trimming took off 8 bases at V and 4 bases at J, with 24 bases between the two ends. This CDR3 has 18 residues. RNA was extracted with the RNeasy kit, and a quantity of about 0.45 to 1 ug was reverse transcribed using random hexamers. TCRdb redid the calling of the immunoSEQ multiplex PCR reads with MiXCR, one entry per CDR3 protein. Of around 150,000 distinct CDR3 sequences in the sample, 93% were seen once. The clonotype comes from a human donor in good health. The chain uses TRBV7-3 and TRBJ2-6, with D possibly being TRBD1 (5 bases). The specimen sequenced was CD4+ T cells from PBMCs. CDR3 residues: CASVQGPGNFPGANVLTF. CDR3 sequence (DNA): TGTGCCAGCGTTCAGGGTCCAGGGAATTTCCCCGGGGCCAACGTCCTGACTTTC.